Listed below are T cell receptor beta chains from one sample, sequenced in a study of blood T cell repertoires in COVID-19. The method was immunoSEQ multiplex PCR; TCRdb's version includes in-frame clones alone and lacks a portion of them. The sample records tens of thousands of clones, around four fifths being singletons. Specimen: peripheral blood. Receptors were obtained from an older man with acute or convalescent COVID-19. CDR3s include the opening cysteine and the closing phenylalanine or tryptophan. D genes are given only for firm matches. Clone size appears in some rows only: once, few, many, or a class for an expanded clone.

d_call: TRBD1
j_call: TRBJ2-5
clone_size: -
v_call: TRBV4-3
cdr3_nt: TGCGCCAGCAGCCACCGACAGGGGGGAGAGACCCAGTACTTC
cdr3_aa: CASSHRQGGETQYF

d_call: TRBD2
j_call: TRBJ2-5
clone_size: -
v_call: TRBV19
cdr3_nt: TGTGCCAGTAGCGGGGGGGCCGGGGAGACCCAGTACTTC
cdr3_aa: CASSGGAGETQYF

d_call: TRBD1
j_call: TRBJ2-7
clone_size: -
v_call: TRBV11-3
cdr3_nt: TGTGCCAGCAGCTTAGATGGGACAGGGGCCGAGCAGTACTTC
cdr3_aa: CASSLDGTGAEQYF

d_call: TRBD1
j_call: TRBJ2-5
clone_size: once
v_call: TRBV6-4
cdr3_nt: TGTGCCAGCAGCACCGGGACAGGGGTAGGAGAGACCCAGTACTTC
cdr3_aa: CASSTGTGVGETQYF

d_call: -
j_call: TRBJ2-7
clone_size: -
v_call: TRBV5-1
cdr3_nt: TGCGCCAGCAGCTTGGAAGCGAGTTCCTACGAGCAGTACTTC
cdr3_aa: CASSLEASSYEQYF

d_call: -
j_call: TRBJ1-2
clone_size: -
v_call: TRBV15
cdr3_nt: TGTGCCACCAGCAGAGATTTGGGGCAGGGCCTGGGCTACACCTTC
cdr3_aa: CATSRDLGQGLGYTF

d_call: TRBD2
j_call: TRBJ2-2
clone_size: -
v_call: TRBV5-1
cdr3_nt: TGCGCCAGCAGCTGGATTAGCGGGGTCGGGGAGCTGTTTTTT
cdr3_aa: CASSWISGVGELFF

d_call: TRBD1
j_call: TRBJ1-6
clone_size: -
v_call: TRBV18
cdr3_nt: TGTGCCAGCTCACATGGACAGGGACTTTCGTCACCCCTCCACTTT
cdr3_aa: CASSHGQGLSSPLHF

d_call: -
j_call: TRBJ1-1
clone_size: -
v_call: TRBV6-4
cdr3_nt: TGTGCCAGCAGTGGTGAGGAGGGTACTGAAGCTTTCTTT
cdr3_aa: CASSGEEGTEAFF

d_call: TRBD1
j_call: TRBJ2-7
clone_size: -
v_call: TRBV7-9
cdr3_nt: TGTGCCAGCAGCGACCCCGGGACAGGATGGAACGAGCAGTACTTC
cdr3_aa: CASSDPGTGWNEQYF

d_call: -
j_call: TRBJ1-2
clone_size: -
v_call: TRBV19
cdr3_nt: TGTGCCAGTAGTATAGACCCACGGTATGGCTACACCTTC
cdr3_aa: CASSIDPRYGYTF

d_call: TRBD1
j_call: TRBJ1-6
clone_size: -
v_call: TRBV5-5
cdr3_nt: TGTGCCAGCAGCCGGAACAGGGGGTATAATTCACCCCTCCACTTT
cdr3_aa: CASSRNRGYNSPLHF

d_call: -
j_call: TRBJ2-6
clone_size: -
v_call: TRBV5-4
cdr3_nt: TGTGCCAGCAGCTTGAACGGGGGTCGGGCCAACGTCCTGACTTTC
cdr3_aa: CASSLNGGRANVLTF

d_call: -
j_call: TRBJ2-5
clone_size: -
v_call: TRBV9
cdr3_nt: TGTGCCAGCAGCCCGACGGGTGGCGAGACCCAGTACTTC
cdr3_aa: CASSPTGGETQYF

d_call: TRBD1
j_call: TRBJ2-5
clone_size: few
v_call: TRBV18
cdr3_nt: TGTGCCAGCTCTCCTACAGGGGGCACAGAGACCCAGTACTTC
cdr3_aa: CASSPTGGTETQYF

d_call: -
j_call: TRBJ2-2
clone_size: -
v_call: TRBV6-1
cdr3_nt: TGTGCCAGCAGAGAAGGTGTGGGCCCCGGGGAGCTGTTTTTT
cdr3_aa: CASREGVGPGELFF

d_call: TRBD1
j_call: TRBJ2-7
clone_size: -
v_call: TRBV10-3
cdr3_nt: TGTGCCATCAGTGACCCTGGACAGGTCAGCTCCTACGAGCAGTACTTC
cdr3_aa: CAISDPGQVSSYEQYF

d_call: TRBD2
j_call: TRBJ2-3
clone_size: -
v_call: TRBV13
cdr3_nt: TGTGCCAGCAGCTCCCAGCGGGGGCGGCAGTATTTT
cdr3_aa: CASSSQRGRQYF

d_call: -
j_call: TRBJ1-2
clone_size: -
v_call: TRBV9
cdr3_nt: TGTGCCAGCAGCGCAAAAACCGAGGGAGGCTATGGCTACACCTTC
cdr3_aa: CASSAKTEGGYGYTF

d_call: TRBD1
j_call: TRBJ1-1
clone_size: -
v_call: TRBV7-9
cdr3_nt: TGTGCCAGCAGCGTCGACAGGGGGGCTTTCTTT
cdr3_aa: CASSVDRGAFF

d_call: TRBD1
j_call: TRBJ1-4
clone_size: -
v_call: TRBV11-1
cdr3_nt: TGTGCCAGCAGCCCCAGGACAGGGGGAAATGAAAAACTGTTTTTT
cdr3_aa: CASSPRTGGNEKLFF

d_call: -
j_call: TRBJ2-7
clone_size: -
v_call: TRBV6-5
cdr3_nt: TGTGCCAGCAGTTACTCTCCAGGGGCCTCCTACGAGCAGTACTTC
cdr3_aa: CASSYSPGASYEQYF

d_call: TRBD2
j_call: TRBJ2-3
clone_size: -
v_call: TRBV2
cdr3_nt: TGTGCCAGTCACGAGGGACTAGTGACTACGCAGTATTTT
cdr3_aa: CASHEGLVTTQYF

d_call: TRBD2
j_call: TRBJ2-5
clone_size: -
v_call: TRBV12-5
cdr3_nt: TGTGCTAGTGGTACGTCAGCGGGGCTGGAGACCCAGTACTTC
cdr3_aa: CASGTSAGLETQYF

d_call: -
j_call: TRBJ2-4
clone_size: -
v_call: TRBV6-6
cdr3_nt: TGTGCCAGCAGTTACTCGGGAGACATTCAGTACTTC
cdr3_aa: CASSYSGDIQYF

d_call: TRBD2
j_call: TRBJ2-5
clone_size: -
v_call: TRBV9
cdr3_nt: TGTGCCAGCAGCGGGCCTTATGGGGGGGGAAAGACCCAGTACTTC
cdr3_aa: CASSGPYGGGKTQYF

d_call: -
j_call: TRBJ2-3
clone_size: -
v_call: TRBV11-1
cdr3_nt: TGTGCCAGCAGTCTCCAAGGCCTAGGGGCAGATACGCAGTATTTT
cdr3_aa: CASSLQGLGADTQYF

d_call: -
j_call: TRBJ2-3
clone_size: -
v_call: TRBV14
cdr3_nt: TGTGCCAGCAGCAAACGACTTGCCCCTAGCACAGATACGCAGTATTTT
cdr3_aa: CASSKRLAPSTDTQYF

d_call: -
j_call: TRBJ2-2
clone_size: -
v_call: TRBV6-5
cdr3_nt: TGTGCCAGCCTCCGGGTTCAGAACACCGGGGAGCTGTTTTTT
cdr3_aa: CASLRVQNTGELFF

d_call: -
j_call: TRBJ1-5
clone_size: -
v_call: TRBV2
cdr3_nt: TGTGCCAGCAGTAAGGGGCAGAGTCAGCCCCAGCATTTT
cdr3_aa: CASSKGQSQPQHF

d_call: TRBD2
j_call: TRBJ2-4
clone_size: -
v_call: TRBV19
cdr3_nt: TGTGCCAGTAGAAGCGGGGGGGCCCAAAACATTCAGTACTTC
cdr3_aa: CASRSGGAQNIQYF

d_call: TRBD1
j_call: TRBJ1-4
clone_size: -
v_call: TRBV6-6
cdr3_nt: TGTGCCAGCAGTTACTCGTTAGGGACAGTGAGTGAAAAACTGTTTTTT
cdr3_aa: CASSYSLGTVSEKLFF

d_call: TRBD1
j_call: TRBJ1-5
clone_size: -
v_call: TRBV18
cdr3_nt: TGTGCCAGCTCACTACAGACAGGGAATCAGCCCCAGCATTTT
cdr3_aa: CASSLQTGNQPQHF

d_call: -
j_call: TRBJ1-3
clone_size: -
v_call: TRBV19
cdr3_nt: TGTGCCAGTAGTATTAACAGGCCAAGCTCTGGAAACACCATATATTTT
cdr3_aa: CASSINRPSSGNTIYF

d_call: TRBD1
j_call: TRBJ1-1
clone_size: -
v_call: TRBV4-3
cdr3_nt: TGCGCCAGCAGCCCCGGGACAGGGGGTCTTTACACTGAAGCTTTCTTT
cdr3_aa: CASSPGTGGLYTEAFF

d_call: TRBD2
j_call: TRBJ2-5
clone_size: few
v_call: TRBV11-2
cdr3_nt: TGTGCCAGCAGCCATCACACAGCGGGGGGGGAGGAGACCCAGTACTTC
cdr3_aa: CASSHHTAGGEETQYF

d_call: TRBD1
j_call: TRBJ1-5
clone_size: -
v_call: TRBV28
cdr3_nt: TGTGCCAGCAGTTCCCCGGGACAGGGTCATCAGCCCCAGCATTTT
cdr3_aa: CASSSPGQGHQPQHF

d_call: -
j_call: TRBJ2-3
clone_size: -
v_call: TRBV20-1
cdr3_nt: TGCAGTGCCCCCCTCTCAGATACGCAGTATTTT
cdr3_aa: CSAPLSDTQYF

d_call: -
j_call: TRBJ2-5
clone_size: -
v_call: TRBV3-1/TRBV3-2
cdr3_nt: TGTGCCAGCAGCCAGCGATGGGGGAGGGAGACCCAGTACTTC
cdr3_aa: CASSQRWGRETQYF

d_call: -
j_call: TRBJ1-5
clone_size: few
v_call: TRBV2
cdr3_nt: TGTGCCAGCAGTGAAACAGGGATCCAGCCCCAGCATTTT
cdr3_aa: CASSETGIQPQHF

d_call: TRBD2
j_call: TRBJ2-5
clone_size: -
v_call: TRBV29-1
cdr3_nt: TGCAGCGTAGAAGGGACTAGCGGGGGCCATCAGTACTTC
cdr3_aa: CSVEGTSGGHQYF

d_call: TRBD2
j_call: TRBJ2-3
clone_size: -
v_call: TRBV7-8
cdr3_nt: TGTGCCAGCAGCTTAGAGTCCGGCGGGGGAACAGATACGCAGTATTTT
cdr3_aa: CASSLESGGGTDTQYF